This TCR beta chain came from a study of Ad26.COV2.S vaccination and SARS-CoV-2 variants. Profiled with immunoSEQ multiplex PCR; TCRdb holds only in-frame clones, not every one. The sample carries roughly 390,000 clones, 88% recorded once. The treatment here: 15 to 20 received Ad26.COV2.S at low or high dose, single or two shots; five or six received placebo; per-sample allocation not given. Sampling was done on day 63 after the first vaccine or placebo injection. The germline V gene encodes CDR1 SGHRS and CDR2 YFSETQ. Trimming removed 2 bases from V and 6 bases from J, with 17 bases in between. The CDR3 runs to 15 residues.

The TCR sequence derives from a person aged 18-65 years who received the Ad26.COV2.S COVID-19 vaccine or a placebo. The V and J genes are TRBV5-1 and TRBJ1-2, with D unresolved. The sequences come from peripheral blood, collected in a trial of Ad26.COV2.S vaccine versus placebo. The CDR3 loop reads CASSLTQPLGDGYTF. DNA of the CDR3: TGCGCCAGCAGCTTAACCCAGCCCCTTGGGGATGGCTACACCTTC.